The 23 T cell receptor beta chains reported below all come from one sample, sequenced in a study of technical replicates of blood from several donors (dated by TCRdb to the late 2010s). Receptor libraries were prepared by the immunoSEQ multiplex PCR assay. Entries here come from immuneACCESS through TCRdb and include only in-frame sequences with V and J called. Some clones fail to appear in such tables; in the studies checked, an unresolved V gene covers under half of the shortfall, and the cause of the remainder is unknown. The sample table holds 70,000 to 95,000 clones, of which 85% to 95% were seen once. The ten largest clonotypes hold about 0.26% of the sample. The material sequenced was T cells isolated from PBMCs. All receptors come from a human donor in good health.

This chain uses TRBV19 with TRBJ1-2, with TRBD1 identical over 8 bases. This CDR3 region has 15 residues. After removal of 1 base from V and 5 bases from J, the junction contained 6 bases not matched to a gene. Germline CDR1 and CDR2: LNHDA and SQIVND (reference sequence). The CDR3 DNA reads TGTGCCAGTAGTATAGGGACAGGGTTGGATTATGGCTACACCTTC. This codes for CASSIGTGLDYGYTF.

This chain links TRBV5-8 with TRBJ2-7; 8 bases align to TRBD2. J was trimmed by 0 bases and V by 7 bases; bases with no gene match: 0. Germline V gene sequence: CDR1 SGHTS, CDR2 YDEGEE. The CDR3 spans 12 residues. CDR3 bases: TGTGCCAGCCGGGGGGGCTCCTACGAGCAGTACTTC. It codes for CASRGGSYEQYF.

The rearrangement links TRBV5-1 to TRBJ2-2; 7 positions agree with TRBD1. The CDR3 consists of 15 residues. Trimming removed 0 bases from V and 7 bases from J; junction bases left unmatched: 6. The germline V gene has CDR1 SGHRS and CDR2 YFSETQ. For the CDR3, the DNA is TGCGCCAGCAGCTTGGGTAGGGGGCGAGACGGGGAGCTGTTTTTT. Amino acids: CASSLGRGRDGELFF.

CDR3 region: CASSGGPGDEQYF. The CDR3 DNA sequence: TGTGCCAGCAGTGGGGGCCCGGGGGACGAGCAGTACTTC. This chain uses TRBV2 with TRBJ2-7; possible D gene TRBD2, 6 bases. Germline CDR1 SNHLY, CDR2 FYNNEI. This CDR3 has 13 amino acids. The V end lost 4 bases, the J end lost 5 bases, and 12 bases lay between the germline ends.

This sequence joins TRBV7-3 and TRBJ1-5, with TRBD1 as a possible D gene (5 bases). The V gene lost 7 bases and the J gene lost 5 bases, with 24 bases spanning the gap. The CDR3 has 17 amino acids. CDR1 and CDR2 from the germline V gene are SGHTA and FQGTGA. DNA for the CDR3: TGTGCCAGCACCAACCTAAGGGGTCTGCGGAAGGATCAGCCCCAGCATTTT. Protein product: CASTNLRGLRKDQPQHF.

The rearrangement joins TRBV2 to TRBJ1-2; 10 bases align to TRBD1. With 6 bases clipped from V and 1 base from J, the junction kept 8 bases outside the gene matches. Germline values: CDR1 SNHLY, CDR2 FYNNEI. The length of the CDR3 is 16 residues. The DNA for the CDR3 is TGTGCCAGCAGAGCGGGACAGGGGATCGGTAACTATGGCTACACCTTC. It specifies CASRAGQGIGNYGYTF.

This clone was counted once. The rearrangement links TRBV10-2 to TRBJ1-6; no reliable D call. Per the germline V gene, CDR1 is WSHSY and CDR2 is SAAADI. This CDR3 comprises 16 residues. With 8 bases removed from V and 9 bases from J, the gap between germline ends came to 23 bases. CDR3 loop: CASLLGVVSAASPLHF. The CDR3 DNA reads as TGCGCCAGCCTCCTTGGTGTGGTCTCTGCGGCTTCACCCCTCCACTTT.

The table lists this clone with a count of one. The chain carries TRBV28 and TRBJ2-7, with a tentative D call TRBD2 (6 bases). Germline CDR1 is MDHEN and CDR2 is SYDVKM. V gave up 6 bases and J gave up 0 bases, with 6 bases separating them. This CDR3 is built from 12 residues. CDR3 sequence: CASSGSSYEQYF. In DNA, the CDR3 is TGTGCCAGCAGCGGGAGCTCCTACGAGCAGTACTTC.

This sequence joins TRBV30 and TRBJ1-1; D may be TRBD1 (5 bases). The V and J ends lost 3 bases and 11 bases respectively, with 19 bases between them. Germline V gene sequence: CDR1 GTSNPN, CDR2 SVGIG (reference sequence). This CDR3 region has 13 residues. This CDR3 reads CAWSPWTREVAFF. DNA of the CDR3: TGTGCCTGGAGCCCCTGGACCAGGGAGGTCGCTTTCTTT.

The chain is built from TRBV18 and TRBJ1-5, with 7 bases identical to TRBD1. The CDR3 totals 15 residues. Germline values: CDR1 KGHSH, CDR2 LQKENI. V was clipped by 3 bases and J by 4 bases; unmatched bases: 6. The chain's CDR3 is CASSPGQARNQPQHF. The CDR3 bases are TGTGCCAGCTCACCCGGACAGGCTCGGAATCAGCCCCAGCATTTT.

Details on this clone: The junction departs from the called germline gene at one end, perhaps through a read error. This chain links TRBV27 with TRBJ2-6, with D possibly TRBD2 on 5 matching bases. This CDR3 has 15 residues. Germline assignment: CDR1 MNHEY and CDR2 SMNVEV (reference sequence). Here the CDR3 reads CASGFGESGANVLTF. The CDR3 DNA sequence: TGTGCCAGCGGTTTTGGGGAGTCTGGGGCCAACGTCCTGACTTTC.

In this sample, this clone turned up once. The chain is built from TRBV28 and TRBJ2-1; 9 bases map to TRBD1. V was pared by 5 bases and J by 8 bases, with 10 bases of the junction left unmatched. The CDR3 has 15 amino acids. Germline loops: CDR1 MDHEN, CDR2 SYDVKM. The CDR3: CASSAPGQGIDEQFF. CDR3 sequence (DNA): TGTGCCAGCAGTGCACCGGGACAGGGTATCGATGAGCAGTTCTTC. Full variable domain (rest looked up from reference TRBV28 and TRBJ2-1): DVKVTQSSRYLVKRTGEKVFLECVQDMDHENMFWYRQDPGLGLRLIYFSYDVKMKEKGDIPEGYSVSREKKERFSLILESASTNQTSMYLCASSAPGQGIDEQFFGPGTRLTVL.

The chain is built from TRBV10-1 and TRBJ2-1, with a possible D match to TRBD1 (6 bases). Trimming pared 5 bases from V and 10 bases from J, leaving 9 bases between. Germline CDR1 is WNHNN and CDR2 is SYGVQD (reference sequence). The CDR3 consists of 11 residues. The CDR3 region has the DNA TGCGCCAGCAGTACAGGGCCAGAGCAGTTCTTC. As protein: CASSTGPEQFF.

This CDR3 is CASSEGQGSSGNTIYF. CDR3 nucleotides: TGTGCCAGCAGTGAAGGACAGGGGAGCTCTGGAAACACCATATATTTT. V and J are TRBV2 and TRBJ1-3; 8 positions match TRBD1. The ends lost 1 base at V and 0 bases at J; junction bases unmatched: 2. The germline gives CDR1 SNHLY, CDR2 FYNNEI. There are 16 residues in the CDR3.

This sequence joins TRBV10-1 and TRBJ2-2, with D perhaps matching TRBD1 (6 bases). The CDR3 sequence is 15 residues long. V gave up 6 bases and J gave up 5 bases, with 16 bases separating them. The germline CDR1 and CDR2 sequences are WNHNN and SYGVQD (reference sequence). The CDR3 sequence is CASSPRDTETGELFF. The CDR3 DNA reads TGCGCCAGCAGCCCGAGGGACACAGAAACCGGGGAGCTGTTTTTT.

The chain's CDR3 is CASSLLAGAYNEQFF. DNA of the CDR3: TGTGCCAGCAGTTTACTAGCGGGAGCCTACAATGAGCAGTTCTTC. The chain recombines TRBV27 with TRBJ2-1; 10 nucleotides agree with TRBD2. The CDR3 covers 15 residues. The ends lost 2 bases at V and 2 bases at J; junction bases unmatched: 0. Germline V CDR1 and CDR2: MNHEY, SMNVEV (reference sequence).

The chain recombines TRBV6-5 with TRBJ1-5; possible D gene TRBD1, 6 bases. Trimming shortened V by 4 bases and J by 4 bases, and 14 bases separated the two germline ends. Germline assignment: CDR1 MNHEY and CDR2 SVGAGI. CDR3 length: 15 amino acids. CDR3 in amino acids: CASSLDSVKNQPQHF. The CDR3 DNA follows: TGTGCCAGCAGTTTGGACAGCGTTAAGAATCAGCCCCAGCATTTT.

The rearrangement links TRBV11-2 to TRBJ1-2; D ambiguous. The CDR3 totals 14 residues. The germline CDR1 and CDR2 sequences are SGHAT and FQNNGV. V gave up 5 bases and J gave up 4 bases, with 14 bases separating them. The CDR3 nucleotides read TGTGCCAGCAGCCCCGACCGCGGAAGCTATGGCTACACCTTC. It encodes CASSPDRGSYGYTF. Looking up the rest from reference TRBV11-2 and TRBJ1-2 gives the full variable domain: EAGVAQSPRYKIIEKRQSVAFWCNPISGHATLYWYQQILGQGPKLLIQFQNNGVVDDSQLPKDRFSAERLKGVDSTLKIQPAKLEDSAVYLCASSPDRGSYGYTFGSGTRLTVV.

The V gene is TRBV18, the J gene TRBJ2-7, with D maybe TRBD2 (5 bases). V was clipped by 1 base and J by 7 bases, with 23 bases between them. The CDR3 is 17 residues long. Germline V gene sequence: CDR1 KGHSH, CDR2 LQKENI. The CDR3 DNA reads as TGTGCCAGCTCACCACTGGCTCCCGAATATTTGACGGGGGAGCAGTACTTC. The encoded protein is CASSPLAPEYLTGEQYF.

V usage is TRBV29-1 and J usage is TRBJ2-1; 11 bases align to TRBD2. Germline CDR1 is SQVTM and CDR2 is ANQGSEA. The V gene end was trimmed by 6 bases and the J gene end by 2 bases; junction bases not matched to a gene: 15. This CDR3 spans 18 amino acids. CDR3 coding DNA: TGCAGCGTGGGGGGAAGCTCCGGGACTAGCGGACCCTACAATGAGCAGTTCTTC. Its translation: CSVGGSSGTSGPYNEQFF.

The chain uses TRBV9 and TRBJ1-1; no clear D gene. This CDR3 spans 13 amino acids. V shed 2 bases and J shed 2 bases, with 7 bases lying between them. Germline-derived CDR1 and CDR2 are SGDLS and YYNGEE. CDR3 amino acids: CASSVRTNTEAFF. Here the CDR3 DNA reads TGTGCCAGCAGCGTCAGGACTAACACTGAAGCTTTCTTT.

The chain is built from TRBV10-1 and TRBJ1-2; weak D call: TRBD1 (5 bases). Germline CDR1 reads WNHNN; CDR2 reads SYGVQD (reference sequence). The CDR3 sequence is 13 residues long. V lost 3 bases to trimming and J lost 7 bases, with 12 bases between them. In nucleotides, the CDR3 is TGCGCCAGCAGTGACTACAGGCTATCTGGCTACACCTTC. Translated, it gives CASSDYRLSGYTF.

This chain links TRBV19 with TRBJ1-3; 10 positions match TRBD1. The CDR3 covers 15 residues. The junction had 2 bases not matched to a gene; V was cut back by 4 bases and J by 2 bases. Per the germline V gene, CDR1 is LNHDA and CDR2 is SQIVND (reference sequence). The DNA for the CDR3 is TGTGCCAGTAGTACGACAGGGGGCACTGGAAACACCATATATTTT. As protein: CASSTTGGTGNTIYF.